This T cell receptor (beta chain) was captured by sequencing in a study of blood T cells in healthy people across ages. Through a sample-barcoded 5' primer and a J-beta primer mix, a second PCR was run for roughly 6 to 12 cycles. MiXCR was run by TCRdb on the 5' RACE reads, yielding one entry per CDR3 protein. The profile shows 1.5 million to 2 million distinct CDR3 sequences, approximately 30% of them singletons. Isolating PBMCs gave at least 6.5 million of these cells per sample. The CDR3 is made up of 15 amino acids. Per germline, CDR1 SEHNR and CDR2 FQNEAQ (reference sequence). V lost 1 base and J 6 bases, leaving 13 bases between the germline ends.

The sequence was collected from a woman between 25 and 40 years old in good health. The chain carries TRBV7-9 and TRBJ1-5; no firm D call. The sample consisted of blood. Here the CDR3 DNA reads TGTGCCAGCAGCTTAGGGGAGGGTTGGGGTCAGCCCCAGCATTTT. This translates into CASSLGEGWGQPQHF.